A single sample gave rise to the 9 T cell receptor beta chains below, sequenced in a study of a mutant IDH1 vaccine in newly diagnosed glioma. Repertoires were generated with immunoSEQ multiplex PCR, while TCRdb's copy carries only in-frame clones and drops some. Here the sample spans around 64,000 clones, around four fifths being singletons. As for time point: baseline, week 1 (first vaccination visit). Treatment reported: pre-vaccination baseline after standard-of-care therapy. The sample consisted of peripheral blood mononuclear cells (PBMCs), taken from a glioma patient treated with radiotherapy, temozolomide or both. The origin of the receptors is a woman aged 18-30 years with glioma. Some clones in this sample may be carry-over from other donors' samples.

The V gene is TRBV19, the J gene TRBJ1-1; TRBD1 is a possible D gene (6 bases). Germline V lookup: CDR1 LNHDA, CDR2 SQIVND (reference sequence). V was pared by 5 bases and J by 1 base, with 20 bases between. The CDR3 loop spans 17 amino acids. CDR3 DNA sequence: TGTGCCAGTAGTCACACCCTGGGGGGGGCAGGGAACACTGAAGCTTTCTTT. Its translation: CASSHTLGGAGNTEAFF. The full variable domain, rest sourced from reference TRBV19 and TRBJ1-1, is DGGITQSPKYLFRKEGQNVTLSCEQNLNHDAMYWYRQDPGQGLRLIYYSQIVNDFQKGDIAEGYSVSREKKESFPLTVTSAQKNPTAFYLCASSHTLGGAGNTEAFFGQGTRLTVV.

The CDR3 bases are TGTGCCAGCAGACCCACAGAGAATCACTTCTACGAGCAGTACTTC. It translates to CASRPTENHFYEQYF. The gene calls are TRBV6-5 and TRBJ2-7; D uncertain. Trimming cost V 6 bases and J 3 bases, with 18 bases left between them. This CDR3 region has 15 residues. CDR1 MNHEY and CDR2 SVGAGI come from the germline V gene.

The chain joins TRBV7-2 to TRBJ2-2, with TRBD2 identical over 12 bases. This CDR3 contains 15 residues. After removal of 5 bases from V and 9 bases from J, the junction contained 7 bases not matched to a gene. Germline values: CDR1 SGHTA, CDR2 FQGNSA. CDR3 amino acids: CASSLPGLAGRELFF. CDR3 bases: TGTGCCAGCAGCCTCCCGGGACTAGCGGGCCGGGAGCTGTTTTTT.

The J gene is TRBJ1-1, the V gene TRBV21-1; no DNA check was done on the table's D call, TRBD1. TRBV21-1 is reported as a pseudogene. CDR3 length equals 15 residues. CDR3 in DNA: TGTGCCAGCAGCTCCCACAGGCAGGGAAACACTGAAGCTTTCTTT. Its protein product is CASSSHRQGNTEAFF.

DNA for the CDR3: TGTGCCAGCAGACCCCCTCCGGTGTCCATCCAAGAGACCCAGTACTTC. Encoded protein: CASRPPPVSIQETQYF. V usage is TRBV7-9 and J usage is TRBJ2-5; D is undetermined. Germline values: CDR1 SEHNR, CDR2 FQNEAQ (reference sequence). V was clipped by 6 bases and J by 1 base, with 18 bases between them. The CDR3 is 16 amino acids.

The chain couples TRBV27 to TRBJ2-5, with unresolved D. V was shortened by 4 bases and J by 0 bases, with 6 bases between the two germline ends. Germline CDR1 is MNHEY and CDR2 is SMNVEV (reference sequence). This CDR3 is 13 amino acids long. The chain's CDR3 is CASSYSYQETQYF. In DNA form, the CDR3 reads TGTGCCAGCAGTTACAGCTACCAAGAGACCCAGTACTTC.

J is TRBJ1-1 and V is TRBV5-4; D is unresolved. CDR3 length: 12 residues. Germline V CDR1 and CDR2: SGHNT, YYREEE (reference sequence). Trimming stripped 2 bases from V and 4 bases from J, with 6 bases between. The CDR3 here is CASSLSITEAFF. CDR3 nucleotides: TGTGCCAGCAGCTTATCGATCACTGAAGCTTTCTTT.

The chain combines TRBV2 with TRBJ2-4; 7 bases are shared with TRBD2. V trimming: 7 bases; J trimming: 6 bases; junction bases outside the gene matches: 12. The CDR3 covers 15 residues. The germline V gene encodes CDR1 SNHLY and CDR2 FYNNEI. CDR3: CASTAGSITGNIQYF. CDR3 nucleotides: TGTGCCAGCACAGCGGGATCGATTACCGGAAACATTCAGTACTTC.

The V and J genes are TRBV30 and TRBJ1-5, with TRBD1 as a possible D gene (5 bases). This CDR3 region has 16 residues. Trimming removed 0 bases from V and 4 bases from J, with 16 bases in between. Germline V gene sequence: CDR1 GTSNPN, CDR2 SVGIG (reference sequence). CDR3 in amino acids: CAWSVRDRVWNQPQHF. In DNA, the CDR3 is TGTGCCTGGAGTGTAAGGGACCGGGTGTGGAATCAGCCCCAGCATTTT.